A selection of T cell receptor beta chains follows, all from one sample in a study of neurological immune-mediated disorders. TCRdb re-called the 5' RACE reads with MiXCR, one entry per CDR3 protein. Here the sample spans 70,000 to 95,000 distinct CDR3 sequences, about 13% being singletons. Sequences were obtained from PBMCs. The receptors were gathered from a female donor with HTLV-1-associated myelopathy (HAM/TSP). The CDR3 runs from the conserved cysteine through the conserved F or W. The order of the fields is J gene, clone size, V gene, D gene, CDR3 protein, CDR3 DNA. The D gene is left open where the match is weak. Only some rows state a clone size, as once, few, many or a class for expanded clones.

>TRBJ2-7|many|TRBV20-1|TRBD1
CSARPRTGFHEQYF
TGCAGTGCTAGACCCAGGACAGGGTTCCACGAGCAGTACTTC
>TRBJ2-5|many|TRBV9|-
CASSVGGPVETQYF
TGTGCCAGCAGCGTCGGGGGGCCGGTAGAGACCCAGTACTTC
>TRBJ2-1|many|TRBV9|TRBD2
CASSVDSGVYNEQFF
TGTGCCAGCAGCGTAGATAGCGGGGTTTACAATGAGCAGTTCTTC
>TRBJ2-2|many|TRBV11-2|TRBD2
CASSTTPSGANTGELFF
TGTGCCAGCAGCACAACTCCTAGCGGGGCGAACACCGGGGAGCTGTTTTTT
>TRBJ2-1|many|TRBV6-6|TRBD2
CASSYSGGGAGNEQFF
TGTGCCAGCAGTTACTCGGGCGGGGGGGCCGGAAATGAGCAGTTCTTC
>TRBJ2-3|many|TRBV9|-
CASSGRDSNTDTQYF
TGTGCCAGCAGCGGACGGGACTCAAACACAGATACGCAGTATTTT
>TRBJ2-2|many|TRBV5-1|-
CASSLGQPGGELFF
TGCGCCAGCAGCTTGGGGCAGCCTGGCGGGGAGCTGTTTTTT
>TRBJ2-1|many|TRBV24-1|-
CATSDHNEQFF
TGTGCCACCAGTGACCACAATGAGCAGTTCTTC
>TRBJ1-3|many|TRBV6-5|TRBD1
CASVRQGGSGNTIYF
TGTGCCAGCGTAAGACAGGGAGGTTCTGGAAACACCATATATTTT
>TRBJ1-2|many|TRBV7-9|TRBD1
CASSSGNQGASGYTF
TGTGCCAGCAGCTCGGGTAATCAGGGGGCGTCTGGCTACACCTTC
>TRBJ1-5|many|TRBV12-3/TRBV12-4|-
CASSFQGMGNQPQHF
TGTGCCAGCAGTTTTCAGGGGATGGGCAATCAGCCCCAGCATTTT
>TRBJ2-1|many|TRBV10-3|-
CAISAGTLVREQFF
TGTGCCATCAGTGCGGGGACCCTCGTTCGTGAGCAGTTCTTC
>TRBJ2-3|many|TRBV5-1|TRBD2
CASKAGVSTDTQYF
TGCGCCAGCAAAGCGGGGGTGAGCACAGATACGCAGTATTTT
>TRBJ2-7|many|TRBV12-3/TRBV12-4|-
CASSLANSLSYEQYF
TGTGCCAGCAGTTTAGCTAACAGCCTCTCCTACGAGCAGTACTTC
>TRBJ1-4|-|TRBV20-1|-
CSTSREKLFF
TGCAGTACTAGCAGGGAAAAACTGTTTTTT
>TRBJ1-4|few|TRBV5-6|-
CASSGVREGANEKLFF
TGTGCCAGCAGCGGGGTCCGAGAGGGTGCTAATGAAAAACTGTTTTTT
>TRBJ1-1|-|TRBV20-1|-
CSAVLAPATEAFF
TGCAGTGCTGTATTGGCTCCGGCCACTGAAGCTTTCTTT
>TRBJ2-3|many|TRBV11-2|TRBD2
CASSLVGLAGPTRPDTQYF
TGTGCCAGCAGCTTAGTAGGACTAGCGGGGCCTACGCGACCAGATACGCAGTATTTT
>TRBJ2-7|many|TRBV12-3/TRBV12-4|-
CASSPGRQYEQYF
TGTGCCAGCAGTCCCGGTCGGCAATACGAGCAGTACTTC
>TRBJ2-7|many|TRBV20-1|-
CSARPITSGTRTYEQYF
TGCAGTGCTAGGCCCATAACCTCCGGGACAAGGACCTACGAGCAGTACTTC
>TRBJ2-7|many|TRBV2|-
CASSEGGTPYEQYF
TGTGCCAGCAGTGAAGGCGGGACACCTTACGAGCAGTACTTC
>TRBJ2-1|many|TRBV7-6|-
CASSLISGNEQFF
TGTGCCAGCAGCTTAATCAGTGGCAATGAGCAGTTCTTC
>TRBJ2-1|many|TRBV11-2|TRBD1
CASNLDRVANEKFF
TGTGCCAGCAACTTGGACAGGGTAGCAAATGAGAAGTTCTTC
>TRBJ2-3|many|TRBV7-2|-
CASSPEAQLLSQYF
TGTGCCAGCAGCCCGGAGGCCCAACTCCTATCGCAGTATTTT
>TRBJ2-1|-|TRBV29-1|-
CSVELAGAYNEQFF
TGCAGCGTTGAACTGGCAGGGGCATACAATGAGCAGTTCTTC
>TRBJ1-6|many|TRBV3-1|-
CASSPGTSNNSPLHF
TGTGCCAGCAGCCCCGGGACAAGCAATAATTCACCCCTCCACTTT
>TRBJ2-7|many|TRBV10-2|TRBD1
CASRGTGTYEQYF
TGCGCCAGCAGGGGGACAGGGACCTACGAGCAGTACTTC
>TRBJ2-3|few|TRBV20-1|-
CSALGGTPTDTQYF
TGCAGTGCCCTAGGAGGGACTCCGACAGATACGCAGTATTTT
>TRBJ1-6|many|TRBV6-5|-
CASSYSQYSDSPLHF
TGTGCCAGCAGTTACTCACAGTACAGCGATTCACCCCTCCACTTT
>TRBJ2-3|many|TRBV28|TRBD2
CASSLSLAGGPLGDTQYF
TGTGCCAGCAGTTTATCCTTAGCGGGGGGACCGCTGGGAGATACGCAGTATTTT
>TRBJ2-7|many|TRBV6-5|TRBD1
CASSSSGTARYEQYF
TGTGCCAGCAGTTCATCCGGGACAGCCCGCTACGAGCAGTACTTC
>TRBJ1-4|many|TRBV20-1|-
CSARPRDVGEKLFF
TGCAGTGCTAGGCCCCGGGACGTTGGGGAAAAACTGTTTTTT
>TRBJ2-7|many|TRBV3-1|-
CASSLRDEQYF
TGTGCCAGCAGCCTCCGGGACGAGCAGTACTTC
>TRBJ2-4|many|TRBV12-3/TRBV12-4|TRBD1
CASSHTGGDIQYF
TGTGCCAGCAGTCATACAGGGGGAGACATTCAGTACTTC
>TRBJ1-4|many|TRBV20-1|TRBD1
CSAPQGALFEKLFF
TGCAGTGCCCCGCAGGGGGCCCTCTTCGAAAAACTGTTTTTT
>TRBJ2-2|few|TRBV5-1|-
CASSLDRTDTGELFF
TGCGCCAGCAGCTTAGACAGGACTGACACCGGGGAGCTGTTTTTT
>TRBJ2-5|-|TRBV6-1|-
CASSERAGRETQYF
TGTGCCAGCAGTGAACGGGCCGGGCGGGAGACCCAGTACTTC
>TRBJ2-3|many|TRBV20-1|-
CSARVGYTDTQYF
TGCAGTGCTAGAGTCGGGTACACAGATACGCAGTATTTT
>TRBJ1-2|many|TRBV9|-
CASSEMTDYTF
TGTGCCAGCAGCGAAATGACTGACTACACCTTC
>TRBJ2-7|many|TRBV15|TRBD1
CATSRSGTGSRGQYF
TGTGCTACCAGCAGATCCGGGACAGGGTCACGGGGGCAGTACTTC
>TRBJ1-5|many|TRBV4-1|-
CASSPLPGRSNQPQHF
TGCGCCAGCAGCCCACTACCAGGTCGGTCCAATCAGCCCCAGCATTTT
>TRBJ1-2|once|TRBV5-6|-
CANITASDGYTF
TGTGCCAACATAACAGCCTCGGATGGTTACACCTTC
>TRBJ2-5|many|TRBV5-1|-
CASSLALLEETQYF
TGCGCCAGCAGCTTGGCCCTTTTGGAAGAGACCCAGTACTTC
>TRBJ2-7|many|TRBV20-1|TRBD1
CSASRRDRVTYEQYF
TGCAGTGCTAGTCGCCGGGACAGGGTCACCTACGAGCAGTACTTC
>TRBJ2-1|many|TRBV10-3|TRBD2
CAISPGLASNNEQFF
TGTGCCATCAGTCCGGGACTAGCGTCTAACAATGAGCAGTTCTTC
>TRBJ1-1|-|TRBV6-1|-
CASSEWGANTEAFF
TGTGCCAGCAGTGAATGGGGCGCGAACACTGAAGCTTTCTTT
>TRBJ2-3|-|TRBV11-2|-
CASSLAGLYTDTQYF
TGTGCCAGCAGCTTAGCGGGACTGTACACAGATACGCAGTATTTT
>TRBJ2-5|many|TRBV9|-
CASSVGGETQYF
TGTGCCAGCAGCGTAGGGGGAGAGACCCAGTACTTC
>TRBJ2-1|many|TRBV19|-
CASSWSGSYNEQFF
TGTGCCAGTAGTTGGAGCGGGTCCTACAATGAGCAGTTCTTC
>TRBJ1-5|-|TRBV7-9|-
CASSLAGPGLGQPQHF
TGTGCCAGCAGCTTAGCGGGACCAGGCCTGGGGCAGCCCCAGCATTTT
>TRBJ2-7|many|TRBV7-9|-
CASSPTLRKSYEQYF
TGTGCCAGCAGCCCAACTCTTCGCAAGTCCTACGAGCAGTACTTC
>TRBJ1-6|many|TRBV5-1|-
CASSSVTGNYNSPLHF
TGCGCCAGCAGCAGCGTGACAGGAAACTATAATTCACCCCTCCACTTT
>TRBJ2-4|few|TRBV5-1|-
CASSLREQMRTKNIQYF
TGCGCCAGCAGCCTCCGGGAACAGATGAGAACCAAAAACATTCAGTACTTC